These T cell receptor beta chains were read from a single sample in a study of spatial heterogeneity in lung cancer. TCRdb reprocessed the 5' RACE reads via MiXCR and lists one record per CDR3 protein. The data hold 110,000 or so distinct CDR3 sequences, with 10% to 11% observed a single time. The source material was PBMCs, sampled at follow-up. These receptors were collected from a female donor with early-stage non-small cell lung cancer. Both conserved end residues are part of each CDR3. A D gene is named only where the DNA matches it firmly. Expanded clones get a size class; other rows say once, few or many, or leave the size out.

size,D,J,V,DNA,CDR3
few,.,TRBJ2-7,TRBV5-1,TGCGCCAGCAGGCCCTTCCCTTCCCGGGACATAGTAGGGCCTACGACCTACGAGCAGTACTTC,CASRPFPSRDIVGPTTYEQYF
few,TRBD1,TRBJ2-3,TRBV5-1,TGCGCCAGCAGCCGAGACAGGGGAGGAGGGGATACGCAGTATTTT,CASSRDRGGGDTQYF
many,.,TRBJ2-7,TRBV6-2/TRBV6-3,TGTGCCAGCAGTTACCCTCCAACCTACGAGCAGTACTTC,CASSYPPTYEQYF
few,TRBD1,TRBJ2-7,TRBV5-1,TGCGCCAGCAGCGCAGGGGGCGAGCAGTACTTC,CASSAGGEQYF
many,.,TRBJ1-1,TRBV10-3,TGTGCCATCAGTGACCTAGATAACAGGGACGAGGACACTGAAGCTTTCTTT,CAISDLDNRDEDTEAFF
many,.,TRBJ2-5,TRBV6-2/TRBV6-3,TGTGCCAGCGCAACCCTAGCCTTCAAAGAGACCCAGTACTTC,CASATLAFKETQYF
few,.,TRBJ2-1,TRBV20-1,TGCAGTGCTAGAGGAGGCGGGCGAGGGAACTCCTACAATGAGCAGTTCTTC,CSARGGGRGNSYNEQFF
many,.,TRBJ1-3,TRBV4-2,TGTGCCAGCAGCCAAGACTTGGCCGGTGGCTCTGGAAACACCATATATTTT,CASSQDLAGGSGNTIYF
.,.,TRBJ2-3,TRBV27,TGTGCCAGCAGTTTTTGGGCAGGACCTAGCACAGATACGCAGTATTTT,CASSFWAGPSTDTQYF
.,TRBD1,TRBJ1-2,TRBV6-2/TRBV6-3,TGTGCCAGCAGTTACGCGACAGGGCCTCGGGGCTACACCTTC,CASSYATGPRGYTF
few,TRBD2,TRBJ2-2,TRBV20-1,TGCAGTGCTAGAGCGGGAGGGCCGAACGGGGAGCTGTTTTTT,CSARAGGPNGELFF
.,TRBD2,TRBJ2-3,TRBV7-3,TGTGCCAGCAGCCCACTAGCGATTAGCACAGATACGCAGTATTTT,CASSPLAISTDTQYF
few,TRBD1,TRBJ1-2,TRBV5-1,TGCGCCAGCGGAGAACAGGGGAACTATGGCTACACCTTC,CASGEQGNYGYTF
.,.,TRBJ2-1,TRBV2,TGTGCCAGCAGTGAAGAATGGGGAGAAGGTGAGCAGTTCTTC,CASSEEWGEGEQFF
few,.,TRBJ2-3,TRBV28,TGTGCCAGCATGACATCAGGTGGGACGCAGTATTTT,CASMTSGGTQYF
few,.,TRBJ2-1,TRBV2,TGTGCCAGCACTCTACTCGGGTCCATGAGCTACAATGAGCAGTTCTTC,CASTLLGSMSYNEQFF
many,TRBD2,TRBJ2-1,TRBV28,TGTGCCAGCAGTTCCCTCGGGGTAGCGGGAGGGCTGAATGAGCAGTTCTTC,CASSSLGVAGGLNEQFF
.,.,TRBJ1-1,TRBV6-4,TGTGCCAGCAGTGACAGGGGACCCACGCACACTGAAGCTTTCTTT,CASSDRGPTHTEAFF
few,.,TRBJ2-1,TRBV6-2/TRBV6-3,TGTGCCAGCAGTTACCGCGTAGGGAGTAGCAATGAGCAGTTCTTC,CASSYRVGSSNEQFF
many,.,TRBJ1-1,TRBV28,TGTGCCAGCATTCGGTACACTGAAGCTTTCTTT,CASIRYTEAFF
.,.,TRBJ2-3,TRBV21-1,TGTGCCAGCAGCACGGGACTAGCGGGAGATCGTCCGGATACGCAGTATTTT,CASSTGLAGDRPDTQYF
few,.,TRBJ2-5,TRBV19,TGTGCCAGCCGGGACTACCAAGAGACCCAGTACTTC,CASRDYQETQYF
few,.,TRBJ2-5,TRBV7-9,TGTGCCAGCATCAGGCAGAGCCAAGAGACCCAGTACTTC,CASIRQSQETQYF